The clone carrying this T cell receptor (beta chain) was counted once. The record originates from a study of blood T cell repertoires in COVID-19. The wider study: Sites across the United States, Italy and Spain contributed samples from acute and convalescent COVID-19.

Original processing notes: For nucleated cells, counts were estimated from reference gene primer amplification. Sequenced by immunoSEQ multiplex PCR; TCRdb stores in-frame clones only, minus some. V and J calls and clone size are as listed in that table; D and trimming were resolved from the DNA. Of some 390,000 clones in the sample, about 87% were seen once. The receptor was derived from a human donor in a cohort sampled during active COVID-19. Material for sequencing was peripheral blood.

CDR3 DNA sequence: TGCGCCAGCAGACCGAGGGAGCTACCGGGACAGGGTTCCACAGATACGCAGTATTTT. Translated, it gives CASRPRELPGQGSTDTQYF. The chain couples TRBV5-1 to TRBJ2-3; TRBD1 matches 9 bases. This CDR3 is 19 amino acids long. Germline assignment: CDR1 SGHRS and CDR2 YFSETQ. The trim removed 5 bases at V and 2 bases at J, leaving 18 bases unmatched. Full variable domain (remainder filled in from reference TRBV5-1 and TRBJ2-3): KAGVTQTPRYLIKTRGQQVTLSCSPISGHRSVSWYQQTPGQGLQFLFEYFSETQRNKGNFPGRFSGRQFSNSRSEMNVSTLELGDSALYLCASRPRELPGQGSTDTQYFGPGTRLTVL.